The 20 T cell receptor beta chains in this list originate from one sample, sequenced in a study of vaccination and CD4 T cells after COVID-19. These receptors have no known antigen. Cultured CD4+ T cells had their DNA profiled by the Oncomine TCR Beta short-read assay. TCRdb re-called the PCR reads through MiXCR, storing one row per CDR3 protein. The sample lists about 21,000 distinct CDR3 sequences; 52% were seen once. Documented treatment: approximately 10-day PBMC culture with coronavirus spike peptide pools or control peptides (ViraFEST assay). Source material: CD4+ T cells from blood, cultured in vitro. These receptors came from a human donor who had recovered from COVID-19.

This clonotype showed up just a few times. The V call is TRBV6-1, the J call TRBJ1-5; TRBD1 aligns across 9 bases. J gave up 5 bases and V 1 base, and 3 bases lay outside the gene matches. CDR1 and CDR2 from the germline V gene are MNHNS and SASEGT. The CDR3 runs to 15 residues. This chain's CDR3 is CASSEGDRVDQPQHF. CDR3 nucleotides: TGTGCCAGCAGTGAAGGGGACAGGGTTGATCAGCCCCAGCATTTT.

In the case of this clonotype: Compared with germline, one end of the junction differs, possibly owing to a read error. This chain joins TRBV6-5 and TRBJ1-3; the D is unclear. CDR3 length equals 15 residues. Germline CDR1 is MNHEY and CDR2 is SVGAGI. CDR3 nucleotides: TGTGCCAGCAGATACTTATTTGACTCTGGAAACACCATATATTTT. Translated: CASRYLFDSGNTIYF.

The chain recombines TRBV12-3 or TRBV12-4 with TRBJ2-5, with no clear D. V was cut by 3 bases and J by 4 bases, with 9 bases left in between. The CDR3 is made up of 13 amino acids. CDR3 nucleotide sequence: TGTGCCAGCAGTTTGCCCTCCCGAGAGACCCAGTACTTC. Its protein is CASSLPSRETQYF.

This sequence joins TRBV15 and TRBJ2-4; 8 bases are shared with TRBD2. This CDR3 contains 17 residues. Germline V gene sequence: CDR1 LNHNV, CDR2 YYDKDF (reference sequence). The V gene end was trimmed by 1 base and the J gene end by 7 bases; junction bases not matched to a gene: 12. The chain's CDR3 is CATSRVLSGGQGNIQYF. The CDR3 bases are TGTGCCACCAGCAGAGTCTTAAGCGGGGGCCAGGGGAACATTCAGTACTTC.

The sample holds a few counts of this clonotype. J is TRBJ2-3 and V is TRBV27; D is undetermined. Germline V gene data show CDR1 as MNHEY and CDR2 as SMNVEV (reference sequence). V was trimmed by 2 bases and J by 3 bases, leaving 18 bases between them. The length of the CDR3 is 17 residues. For the CDR3, the DNA is TGTGCCAGCAGTTTAAAGGGTGCAGGCCTGGGGACAGATACGCAGTATTTT. The encoded protein is CASSLKGAGLGTDTQYF.

The chain has TRBV20-1 and TRBJ2-1, with D unclear. V shed 0 bases and J shed 1 base, with 7 bases lying between them. Germline V CDR1 and CDR2: DFQATT, SNEGSKA (reference sequence). The CDR3 is made up of 14 amino acids. The DNA of the CDR3 is TGCAGTGCTAGAGAATTTACGTCCTACAATGAGCAGTTCTTC. Translating it yields CSAREFTSYNEQFF.

The genes are TRBV14 and TRBJ1-1; unclear D gene. The CDR3 loop spans 13 amino acids. Looked up from germline, CDR1 is SGHDN and CDR2 is FVKESK. The V end was cut by 0 bases, the J end by 0 bases, with 2 bases between. The CDR3 protein is CASSQDMNTEAFF. Here the CDR3 DNA reads TGTGCCAGCAGCCAAGACATGAACACTGAAGCTTTCTTT.

This sequence joins TRBV7-8 and TRBJ2-3, with D hard to call. CDR1 is SGHVS and CDR2 is FQNEAQ in the germline V gene. The CDR3 runs 12 residues. Trimming left V 5 bases short and J 2 bases short, with 5 bases between. The CDR3 protein is CASSPSTDTQYF. The DNA for the CDR3 is TGTGCCAGCAGCCCTTCCACAGATACGCAGTATTTT.

The chain uses TRBV20-1 and TRBJ2-5; 13 nucleotides line up with TRBD2. The V segment lost 7 bases and the J segment 5 bases; nucleotides outside the gene matches: 16. This CDR3 contains 17 residues. Germline values: CDR1 DFQATT, CDR2 SNEGSKA (reference sequence). CDR3 sequence reads: CSVLGLAGSILGETQYF. CDR3 DNA: TGCAGTGTTCTGGGACTAGCGGGGTCCATACTCGGGGAGACCCAGTACTTC.

As to this clonotype: The junction differs from germline at one of its ends, possibly a read error. The rearrangement uses TRBV7-3 and TRBJ1-1; 9 bases map to TRBD1. Germline V gene sequence: CDR1 SGHTA, CDR2 FQGTGA. The CDR3 contains 16 residues. The CDR3 spells CASSQSARGQGSEAFF. The CDR3 region has the DNA TGCGCCAGCAGCCAATCCGCCAGGGGACAGGGTTCTGAAGCTTTCTTT. The full variable domain, in which reference TRBV7-3 and TRBJ1-1 provide the parts outside the CDR3, is GAGVSQTPSNKVTEKGKYVELRCDPISGHTALYWYRQSLGQGPEFLIYFQGTGAADDSGLPNDRFFAVRPEGSVSTLKIQRTERGDSAVYLCASSQSARGQGSEAFFGQGTRLTVV.

The chain joins TRBV2 to TRBJ2-5; TRBD2 matches 10 bases. Germline CDR1 is SNHLY and CDR2 is FYNNEI. V gave up 7 bases and J gave up 4 bases; unmatched junction bases: 3. This CDR3 comprises 13 residues. For the CDR3, the DNA is TGTGCCAGCAACCTAGCGGGAGCAGAGACCCAGTACTTC. Protein sequence: CASNLAGAETQYF.

This clonotype has more than one count but fewer than ten. The chain couples TRBV28 to TRBJ2-1; TRBD2 aligns across 10 bases. The CDR3 loop spans 17 amino acids. Germline V gives CDR1 MDHEN, CDR2 SYDVKM. Losses at the gene ends were 2 bases for V and 7 bases for J; bases not matched to a gene: 11. The CDR3 is CASSLLTPGLALNEQFF. DNA for the CDR3: TGTGCCAGCAGTTTACTTACCCCGGGACTAGCGTTAAATGAGCAGTTCTTC.

In nucleotides, the CDR3 is TGTGCCAGCAGCTTTAGCGGGGGGTACTCCTACGAGCAGTACTTC. Translated, it gives CASSFSGGYSYEQYF. The rearrangement uses TRBV7-2 and TRBJ2-7, with 10 bases aligning to TRBD2. Germline CDR1 and CDR2: SGHTA and FQGNSA. After removal of 3 bases from V and 0 bases from J, the junction contained 2 bases not matched to a gene. This CDR3 has 15 residues.

The chain links TRBV2 to TRBJ1-2; D not resolved. CDR1 SNHLY and CDR2 FYNNEI come from the germline V gene. V was clipped by 6 bases and J by 4 bases, with 15 bases between them. The CDR3 consists of 14 residues. Written as DNA, the CDR3 is TGTGCCAGCAGATTATCTTTGAGTACCTATGGCTACACCTTC. Amino acids: CASRLSLSTYGYTF. Full variable domain (outside the CDR3, taken from reference TRBV2 and TRBJ1-2): EPEVTQTPSHQVTQMGQEVILRCVPISNHLYFYWYRQILGQKVEFLVSFYNNEISEKSEIFDDQFSVERPDGSNFTLKIRSTKLEDSAMYFCASRLSLSTYGYTFGSGTRLTVV.

The chain couples TRBV6-1 to TRBJ2-7; perhaps TRBD1 as D (5 bases). The CDR3 has 14 amino acids. V gave up 4 bases and J gave up 2 bases, with 12 bases separating them. The germline CDR1 and CDR2 sequences are MNHNS and SASEGT. The CDR3 reads CASSAVRATYEQYF. CDR3 in DNA: TGTGCCAGCAGTGCCGTCAGGGCTACCTACGAGCAGTACTTC.

V is TRBV20-1 and J is TRBJ1-1; 7 bases fit TRBD1. The length of the CDR3 is 13 residues. CDR1 is DFQATT, CDR2 SNEGSKA, per germline (reference sequence). Trimming cost V 3 bases and J 0 bases; bases outside gene matches: 1. The CDR3 nucleotides read TGCAGTGCTAGCGGGACAGTGAACACTGAAGCTTTCTTT. Residues: CSASGTVNTEAFF.

Only a few counts were recorded for this clonotype. At one boundary the junction diverges from the germline segment, which might be a read error. The chain joins TRBV7-6 to TRBJ2-5; D is undetermined. The CDR3 sequence is 16 residues long. CDR1 SGHVS and CDR2 FNYEAQ come from the germline V gene. CDR3 bases: TGTGCCAGTAGCTTAGGTTGGCGTAGACGGGAAGAGACCCAGTACTTC. Its protein product is CASSLGWRRREETQYF.

This clonotype was detected a few times. V gene TRBV7-2 combines with J gene TRBJ2-3; D gene ambiguous. The CDR3 loop spans 13 amino acids. Germline-derived CDR1 and CDR2 are SGHTA and FQGNSA. V was clipped by 5 bases and J by 0 bases, with 6 bases between them. The CDR3 DNA reads TGTGCCAGCAGCGTGAAGAGCACAGATACGCAGTATTTT. Translated, it gives CASSVKSTDTQYF.

The chain uses TRBV6-2 or TRBV6-3 and TRBJ2-3; D is possibly TRBD1 (6 bases). Looked up from germline, CDR1 is MNHEY and CDR2 is SVGEGT. CDR3 size: 13 residues. The ends were cut back, 6 bases at V and 5 bases at J, with 12 bases in the middle. Here the CDR3 DNA reads TGTGCCAGCAGGTCTTGGGGACAAGATACGCAGTATTTT. As protein: CASRSWGQDTQYF.

The J gene is TRBJ2-7, the V gene TRBV6-2 or TRBV6-3; 7 nucleotides align to TRBD2. Germline lookup yields CDR1 MNHEY and CDR2 SVGEGT. This CDR3 is 14 amino acids long. Losses at the gene ends were 5 bases for V and 2 bases for J; bases not matched to a gene: 6. The CDR3 nucleotides read TGTGCCAGCAGTCGGCAGGGAGGGACCTACGAGCAGTACTTC. Its protein is CASSRQGGTYEQYF.